This T cell receptor beta chain is drawn from a study of cytomegalovirus exposure and HLA in healthy donors. General study findings and limits: It was likely that a cluster of highly shared sequence variants was a sequencing artifact.

About this clone itself: Antigen specificity is unknown.

V gave up 4 bases and J gave up 4 bases, with 15 bases separating them. Germline V gives CDR1 SGHDT, CDR2 YYEEEE. The CDR3 extends over 14 amino acids. PCR employed 60 Vbeta and 13 Jbeta primers. Libraries were prepared by immunoSEQ multiplex PCR; TCRdb keeps only in-frame clonotypes and omits some of them. The sample includes tens of thousands of clones, roughly four fifths seen only once; the top ten take 1.9%. Sample: PBMCs. V is TRBV5-6 and J is TRBJ2-7; D perhaps matches TRBD2 (5 bases). The source of this sequence is a man aged 18 to 35 in good health and CMV-seronegative. The CDR3: CASSRWTGNYEQYF. The CDR3 nucleotides are TGTGCCAGCAGCAGATGGACTGGGAATTACGAGCAGTACTTC.